The sequence of this T cell receptor beta chain was determined in a study of cytotoxic CD8 clonotypes in ibrutinib-treated CLL. Produced via immunoSEQ multiplex PCR; TCRdb's table is partial and in-frame only. The sample yields about 180,000 clones, about four fifths seen once. Looked up from germline, CDR1 is MGHDK and CDR2 is SYGVNS. The CDR3 is 11 amino acids. Trimming shortened V by 6 bases and J by 4 bases, and 7 bases separated the two germline ends. Genomic DNA in an amount of about 2 micrograms was extracted from cryopreserved PBMCs and used for the preparation of TCR beta libraries. The sequence came from a human donor with chronic lymphocytic leukemia. Sequenced material: PBMCs, taken after 24 months of ibrutinib treatment. The chain has TRBV25-1 and TRBJ2-7; D gene unclear. This CDR3 is CASRNAYEQYF. In DNA, the CDR3 is TGTGCCAGCAGGAACGCATACGAGCAGTACTTC.